The T cell receptor beta chain under discussion was sequenced for a study of siplizumab effects on memory and regulatory T cells. Study findings and constraints: In controls, about a quarter of mappable alloreactive CD4+ clones were Treg-derived on average, versus about 64% with siplizumab. A major contribution to the alloresponse seemed to be made by naive T cells, which seemed more diverse than memory cells. Unstimulated subsets accounted for the mapping of only a minor share of the clones that were alloreactive.

The CDR3 has 13 amino acids. Germline V gene data show CDR1 as SGHNT and CDR2 as YYREEE (reference sequence). V was pared by 4 bases and J by 6 bases, with 5 bases of the junction left unmatched. Data came from immunoSEQ multiplex PCR; TCRdb stores just in-frame clones and leaves some out. The table lists fewer than 45,000 clones, 80% to 90% of them singletons, with less than 0.3% in the top ten. In regard to this clone: Its antigen is as yet unknown.

The rearrangement uses TRBV5-4 and TRBJ2-7, with 9 positions matching TRBD1. Sequencing used naive CD4+ T cells sorted from blood. This TCR came from a human donor in good health. The CDR3 sequence: CASSRDREGEQYF. In DNA form, the CDR3 reads TGTGCCAGCAGCCGGGACAGGGAAGGCGAGCAGTACTTC.